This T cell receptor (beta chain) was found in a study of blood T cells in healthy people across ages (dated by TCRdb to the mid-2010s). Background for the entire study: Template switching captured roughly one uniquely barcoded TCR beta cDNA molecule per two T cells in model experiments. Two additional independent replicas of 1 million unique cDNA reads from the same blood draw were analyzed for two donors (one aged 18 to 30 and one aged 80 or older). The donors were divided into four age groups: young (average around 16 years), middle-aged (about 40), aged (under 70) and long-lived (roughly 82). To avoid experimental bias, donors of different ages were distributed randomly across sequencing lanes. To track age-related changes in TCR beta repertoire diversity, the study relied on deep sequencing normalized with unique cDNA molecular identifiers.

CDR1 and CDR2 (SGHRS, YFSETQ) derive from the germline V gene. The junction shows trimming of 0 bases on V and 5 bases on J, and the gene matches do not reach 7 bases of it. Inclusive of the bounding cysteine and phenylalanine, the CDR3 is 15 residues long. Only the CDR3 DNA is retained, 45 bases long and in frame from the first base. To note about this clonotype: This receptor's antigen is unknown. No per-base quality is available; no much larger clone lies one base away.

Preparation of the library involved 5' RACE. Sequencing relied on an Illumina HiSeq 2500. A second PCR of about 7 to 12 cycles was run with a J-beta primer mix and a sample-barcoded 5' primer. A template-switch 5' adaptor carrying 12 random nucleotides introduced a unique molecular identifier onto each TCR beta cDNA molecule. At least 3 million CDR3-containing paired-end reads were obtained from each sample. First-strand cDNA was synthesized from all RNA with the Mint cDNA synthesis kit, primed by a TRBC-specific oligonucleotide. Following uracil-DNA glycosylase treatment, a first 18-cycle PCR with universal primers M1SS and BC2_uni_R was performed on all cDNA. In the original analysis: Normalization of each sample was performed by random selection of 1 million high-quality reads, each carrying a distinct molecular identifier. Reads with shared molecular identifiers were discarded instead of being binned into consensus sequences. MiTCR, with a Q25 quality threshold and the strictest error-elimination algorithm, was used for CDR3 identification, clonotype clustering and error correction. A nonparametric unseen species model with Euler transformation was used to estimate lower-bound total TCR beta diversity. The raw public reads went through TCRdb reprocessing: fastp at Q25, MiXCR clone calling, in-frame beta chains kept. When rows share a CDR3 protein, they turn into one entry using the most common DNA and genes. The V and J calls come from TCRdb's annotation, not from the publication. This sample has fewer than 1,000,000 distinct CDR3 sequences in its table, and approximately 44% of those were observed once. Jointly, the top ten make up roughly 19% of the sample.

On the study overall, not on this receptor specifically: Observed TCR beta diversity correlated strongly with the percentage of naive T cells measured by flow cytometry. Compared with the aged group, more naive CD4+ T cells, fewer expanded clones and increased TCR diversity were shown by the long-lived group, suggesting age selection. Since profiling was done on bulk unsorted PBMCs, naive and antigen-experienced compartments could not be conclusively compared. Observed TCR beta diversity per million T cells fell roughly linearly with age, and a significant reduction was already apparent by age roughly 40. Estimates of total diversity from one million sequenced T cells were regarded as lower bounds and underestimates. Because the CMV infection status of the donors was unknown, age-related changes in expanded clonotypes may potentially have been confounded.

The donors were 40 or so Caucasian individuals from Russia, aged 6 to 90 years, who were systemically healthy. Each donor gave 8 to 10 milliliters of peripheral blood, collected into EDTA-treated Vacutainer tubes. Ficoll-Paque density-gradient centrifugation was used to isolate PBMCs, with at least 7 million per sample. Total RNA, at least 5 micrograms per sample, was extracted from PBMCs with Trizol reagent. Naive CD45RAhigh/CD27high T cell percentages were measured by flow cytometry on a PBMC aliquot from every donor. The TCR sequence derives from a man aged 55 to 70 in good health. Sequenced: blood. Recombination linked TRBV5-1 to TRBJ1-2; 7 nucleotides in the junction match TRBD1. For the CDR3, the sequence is CASSLDIGGEYGYTF. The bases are TGCGCCAGCAGCTTGGATATAGGGGGCGAGTATGGCTACACCTTC. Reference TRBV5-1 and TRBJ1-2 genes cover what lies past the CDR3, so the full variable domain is KAGVTQTPRYLIKTRGQQVTLSCSPISGHRSVSWYQQTPGQGLQFLFEYFSETQRNKGNFPGRFSGRQFSNSRSEMNVSTLELGDSALYLCASSLDIGGEYGYTFGSGTRLTVV.